These 2 T cell receptor beta chains share one sample of origin, sequenced in a study of T cells after yellow fever vaccination. TCRdb itself ran the 5' RACE reads through MiXCR, one entry per CDR3 protein. The table has 200,000 to 300,000 distinct CDR3 sequences, 3.6% seen once. The sequences come from PBMCs, collected 15 days after the yellow fever booster vaccination. The origin of the receptors is a man aged 18 to 35 who received the YFV17D yellow fever vaccine.

This clonotype came up many times. The chain is built from TRBV7-2 and TRBJ1-2; 11 nucleotides line up with TRBD1. The germline gives CDR1 SGHTA, CDR2 FQGNSA. V was pared by 3 bases and J by 5 bases, with 8 bases of the junction left unmatched. The CDR3 loop spans 16 amino acids. The CDR3 protein is CASSFRSGTGGYGYTF. The CDR3 nucleotides are TGTGCCAGCAGCTTCCGCTCCGGGACAGGGGGTTATGGCTACACCTTC.

This clonotype was recorded at least ten times. The chain is built from TRBV12-3 or TRBV12-4 and TRBJ1-1, with 7 bases aligning to TRBD1. Trimming took 5 bases from V and 2 from J; bases not matched to a gene: 5. The length of the CDR3 is 14 residues. The CDR3 coding sequence is TGTGCCAGCAGTGCCCACAGGGGTAACACTGAAGCTTTCTTT. Protein product: CASSAHRGNTEAFF.